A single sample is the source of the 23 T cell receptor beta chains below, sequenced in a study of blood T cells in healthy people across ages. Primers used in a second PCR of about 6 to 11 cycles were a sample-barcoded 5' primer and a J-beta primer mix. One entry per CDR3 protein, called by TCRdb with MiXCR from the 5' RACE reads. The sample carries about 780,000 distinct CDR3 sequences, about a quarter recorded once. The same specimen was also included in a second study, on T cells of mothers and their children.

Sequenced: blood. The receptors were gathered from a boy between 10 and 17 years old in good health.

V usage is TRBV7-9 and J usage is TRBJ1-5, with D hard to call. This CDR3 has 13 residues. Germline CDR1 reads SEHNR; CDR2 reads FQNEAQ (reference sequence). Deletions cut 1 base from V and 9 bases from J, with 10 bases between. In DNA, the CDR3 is TGTGCCAGCAGCTTAGAACAACTTGGGCCCCAGCATTTT. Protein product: CASSLEQLGPQHF.

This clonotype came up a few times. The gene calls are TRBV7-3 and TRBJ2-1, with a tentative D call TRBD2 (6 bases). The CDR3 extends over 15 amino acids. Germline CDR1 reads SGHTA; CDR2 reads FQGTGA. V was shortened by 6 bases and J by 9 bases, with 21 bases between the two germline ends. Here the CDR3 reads CASRAGTGGHGEQFF. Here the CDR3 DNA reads TGTGCCAGCAGGGCCGGGACTGGGGGTCACGGTGAGCAGTTCTTC.

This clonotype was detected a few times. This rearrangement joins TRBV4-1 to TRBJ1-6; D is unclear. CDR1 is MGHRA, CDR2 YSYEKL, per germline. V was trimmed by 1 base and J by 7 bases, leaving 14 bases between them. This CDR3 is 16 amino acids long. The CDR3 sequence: CASSQVLPEINSPLHF. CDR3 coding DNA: TGCGCCAGCAGCCAAGTGCTCCCAGAGATCAATTCACCCCTCCACTTT.

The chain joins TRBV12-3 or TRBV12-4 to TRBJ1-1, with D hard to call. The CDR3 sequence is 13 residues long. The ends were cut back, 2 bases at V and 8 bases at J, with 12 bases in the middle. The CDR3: CASSLNNPAEAFF. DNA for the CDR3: TGTGCCAGCAGTTTAAATAACCCGGCGGAAGCTTTCTTT.

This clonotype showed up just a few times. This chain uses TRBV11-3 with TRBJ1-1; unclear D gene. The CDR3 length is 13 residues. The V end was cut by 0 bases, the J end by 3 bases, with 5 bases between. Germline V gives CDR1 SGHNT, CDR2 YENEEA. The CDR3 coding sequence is TGTGCCAGCAGCTTAGAGACGGACACTGAAGCTTTCTTT. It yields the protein CASSLETDTEAFF.

CDR3 DNA sequence: TGCGCCAGCAGCTGGACAGTTGCCCAAGAGACCCAGTACTTC. Translation gives CASSWTVAQETQYF. The chain joins TRBV5-1 to TRBJ2-5, with D maybe TRBD1 (6 bases). The germline CDR1 and CDR2 sequences are SGHRS and YFSETQ. Trimming took 3 bases from V and 1 from J, leaving 10 bases between them. The CDR3 runs to 14 residues.

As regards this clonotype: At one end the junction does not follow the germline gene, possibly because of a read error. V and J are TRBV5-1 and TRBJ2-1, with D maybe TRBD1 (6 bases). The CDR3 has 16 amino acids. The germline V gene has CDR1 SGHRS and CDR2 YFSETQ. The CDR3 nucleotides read TGCGCCAGCAGCTTGGAAGGCAGGGGATACTACACTGAGCAGTTCTTC. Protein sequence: CASSLEGRGYYTEQFF.

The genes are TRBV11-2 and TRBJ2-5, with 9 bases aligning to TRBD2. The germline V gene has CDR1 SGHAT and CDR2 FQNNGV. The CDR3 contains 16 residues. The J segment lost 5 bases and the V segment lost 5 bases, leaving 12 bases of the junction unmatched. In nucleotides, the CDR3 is TGTGCCAGCAGCCCCCGTGGTAGCGGGGGAGGGGAGACCCAGTACTTC. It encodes CASSPRGSGGGETQYF. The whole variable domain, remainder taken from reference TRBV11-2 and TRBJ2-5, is EAGVAQSPRYKIIEKRQSVAFWCNPISGHATLYWYQQILGQGPKLLIQFQNNGVVDDSQLPKDRFSAERLKGVDSTLKIQPAKLEDSAVYLCASSPRGSGGGETQYFGPGTRLLVL.

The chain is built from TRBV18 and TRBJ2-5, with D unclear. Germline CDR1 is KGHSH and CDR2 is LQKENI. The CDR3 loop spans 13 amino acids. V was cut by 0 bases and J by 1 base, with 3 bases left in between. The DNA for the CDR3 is TGTGCCAGCTCACCACCTCCCCAAGAGACCCAGTACTTC. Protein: CASSPPPQETQYF.

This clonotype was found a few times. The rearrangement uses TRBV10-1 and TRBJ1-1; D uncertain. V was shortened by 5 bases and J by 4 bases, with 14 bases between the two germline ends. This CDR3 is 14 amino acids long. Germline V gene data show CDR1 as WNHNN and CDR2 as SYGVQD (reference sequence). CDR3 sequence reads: CASSLTEASTEAFF. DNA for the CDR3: TGCGCCAGCAGTTTGACGGAGGCGAGCACTGAAGCTTTCTTT.

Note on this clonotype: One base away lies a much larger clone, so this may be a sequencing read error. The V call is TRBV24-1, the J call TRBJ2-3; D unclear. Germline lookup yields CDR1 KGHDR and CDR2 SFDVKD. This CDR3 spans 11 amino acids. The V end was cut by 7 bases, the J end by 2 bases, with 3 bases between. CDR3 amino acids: CATSYTDTQYF. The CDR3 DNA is TGTGCCACCAGCTACACAGATACGCAGTATTTT.

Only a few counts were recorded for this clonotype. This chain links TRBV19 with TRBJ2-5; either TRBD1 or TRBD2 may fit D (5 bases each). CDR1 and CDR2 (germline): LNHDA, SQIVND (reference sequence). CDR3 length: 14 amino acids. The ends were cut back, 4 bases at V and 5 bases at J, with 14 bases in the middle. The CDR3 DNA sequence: TGTGCCAGTAGTAGAGGGGTCGCCGGGGAGACCCAGTACTTC. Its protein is CASSRGVAGETQYF.

The CDR3 reads CASTGQVKGYGYTF. Here the CDR3 DNA reads TGTGCCAGCACGGGCCAGGTGAAGGGCTATGGCTACACCTTC. The genes are TRBV2 and TRBJ1-2; D is unclear. CDR3 size: 14 residues. Trimming cost V 7 bases and J 4 bases, with 16 bases left between them. In germline, CDR1 is SNHLY, CDR2 FYNNEI.

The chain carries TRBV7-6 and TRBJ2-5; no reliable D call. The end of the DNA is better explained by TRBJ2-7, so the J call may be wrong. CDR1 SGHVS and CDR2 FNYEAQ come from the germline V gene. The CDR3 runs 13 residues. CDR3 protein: CASSLDPTYEQYF. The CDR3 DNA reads TGTGCCAGCAGCTTAGACCCCACCTACGAGCAGTACTTC.

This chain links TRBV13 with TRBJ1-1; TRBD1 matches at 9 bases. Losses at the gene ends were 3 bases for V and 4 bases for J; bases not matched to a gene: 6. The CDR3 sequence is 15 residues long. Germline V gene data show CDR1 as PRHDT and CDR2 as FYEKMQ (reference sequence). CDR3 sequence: CASSLGGQGLTEAFF. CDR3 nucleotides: TGTGCCAGCAGCTTGGGCGGACAGGGGCTCACTGAAGCTTTCTTT. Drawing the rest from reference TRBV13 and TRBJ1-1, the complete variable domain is AAGVIQSPRHLIKEKRETATLKCYPIPRHDTVYWYQQGPGQDPQFLISFYEKMQSDKGSIPDRFSAQQFSDYHSELNMSSLELGDSALYFCASSLGGQGLTEAFFGQGTRLTVV.

DNA for the CDR3: TGCAGCGTTATGGACAGTCCAGGAGGCTACACCTTC. It codes for CSVMDSPGGYTF. The chain links TRBV29-1 to TRBJ1-2, with D perhaps matching TRBD1 (6 bases). The germline V and J ends were trimmed by 5 bases and 8 bases, with 15 bases remaining between them. The CDR3 is made up of 12 amino acids. Germline V CDR1 and CDR2: SQVTM, ANQGSEA.

The CDR3 region has the DNA TGTGCCAGCTCACAGATGGGTACAGCACCTAATCAGCCCCAGCATTTT. This codes for CASSQMGTAPNQPQHF. V usage is TRBV18 and J usage is TRBJ1-5; D uncertain. The length of the CDR3 is 16 residues. Germline V gene data show CDR1 as KGHSH and CDR2 as LQKENI. V was clipped by 4 bases and J by 4 bases, with 17 bases between them. Based on the CDR3 plus reference TRBV18 and TRBJ1-5, the full variable domain is NAGVMQNPRHLVRRRGQEARLRCSPMKGHSHVYWYRQLPEEGLKFMVYLQKENIIDESGMPKERFSAEFPKEGPSILRIQQVVRGDSAAYFCASSQMGTAPNQPQHFGDGTRLSIL.

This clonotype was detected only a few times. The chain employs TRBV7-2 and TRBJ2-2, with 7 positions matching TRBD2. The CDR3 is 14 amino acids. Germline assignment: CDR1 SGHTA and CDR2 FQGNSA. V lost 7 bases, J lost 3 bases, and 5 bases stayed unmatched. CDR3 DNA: TGTGCCAGCAATCAACGGGGGGACACCGGGGAGCTGTTTTTT. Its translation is CASNQRGDTGELFF.

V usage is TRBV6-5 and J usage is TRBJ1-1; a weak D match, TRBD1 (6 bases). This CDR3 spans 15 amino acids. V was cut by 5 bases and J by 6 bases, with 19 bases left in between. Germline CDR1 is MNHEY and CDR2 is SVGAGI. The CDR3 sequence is CASSQTQGRVAEAFF. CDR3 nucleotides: TGTGCCAGCAGTCAAACACAGGGCCGAGTCGCTGAAGCTTTCTTT.

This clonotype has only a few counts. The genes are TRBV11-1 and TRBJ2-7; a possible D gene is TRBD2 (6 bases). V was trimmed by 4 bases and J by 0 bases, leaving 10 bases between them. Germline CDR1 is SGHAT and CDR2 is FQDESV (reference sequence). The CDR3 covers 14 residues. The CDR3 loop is CASSSPGGSYEQYF. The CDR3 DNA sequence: TGTGCCAGCAGCTCCCCCGGGGGCTCCTACGAGCAGTACTTC.

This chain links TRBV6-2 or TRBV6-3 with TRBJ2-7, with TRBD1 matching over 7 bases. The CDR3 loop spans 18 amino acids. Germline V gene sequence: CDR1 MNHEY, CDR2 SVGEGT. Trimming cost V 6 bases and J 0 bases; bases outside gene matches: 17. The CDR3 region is CASSPRQGYLSSSYEQYF. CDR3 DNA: TGTGCCAGCAGCCCCCGACAGGGCTATCTATCTAGCTCCTACGAGCAGTACTTC.

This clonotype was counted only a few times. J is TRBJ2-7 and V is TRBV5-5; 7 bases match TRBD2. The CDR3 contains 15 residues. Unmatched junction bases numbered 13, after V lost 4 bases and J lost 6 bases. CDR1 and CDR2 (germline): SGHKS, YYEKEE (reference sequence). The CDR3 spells CASSNSGRAGVEQYF. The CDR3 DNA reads TGTGCCAGCAGCAACTCGGGCAGGGCGGGGGTCGAGCAGTACTTC. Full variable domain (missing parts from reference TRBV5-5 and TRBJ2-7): DAGVTQSPTHLIKTRGQQVTLRCSPISGHKSVSWYQQVLGQGPQFIFQYYEKEERGRGNFPDRFSARQFPNYSSELNVNALLLGDSALYLCASSNSGRAGVEQYFGPGTRLTVT.

The CDR3 DNA is TGCAGTGCTGCCTTGCGGGGGGCAGTGACCCAGTACTTC. Translated: CSAALRGAVTQYF. The chain is built from TRBV20-1 and TRBJ2-5; 8 nucleotides align to TRBD2. The J segment lost 7 bases and the V segment lost 5 bases, leaving 9 bases of the junction unmatched. This CDR3 region has 13 residues. Germline loops: CDR1 DFQATT, CDR2 SNEGSKA (reference sequence).